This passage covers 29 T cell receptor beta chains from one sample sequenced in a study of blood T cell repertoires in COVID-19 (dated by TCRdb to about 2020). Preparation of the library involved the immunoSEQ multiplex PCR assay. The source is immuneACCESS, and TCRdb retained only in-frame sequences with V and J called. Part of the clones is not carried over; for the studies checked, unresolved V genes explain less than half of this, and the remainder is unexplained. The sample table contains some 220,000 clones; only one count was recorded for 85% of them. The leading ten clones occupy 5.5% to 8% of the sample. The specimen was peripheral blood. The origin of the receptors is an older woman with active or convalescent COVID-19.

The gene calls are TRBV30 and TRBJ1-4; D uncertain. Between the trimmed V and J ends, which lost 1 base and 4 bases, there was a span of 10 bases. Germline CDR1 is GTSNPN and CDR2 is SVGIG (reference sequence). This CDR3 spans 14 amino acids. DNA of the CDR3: TGTGCCTGGAGTGCCGGTCTGATTAATGAAAAACTGTTTTTT. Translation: CAWSAGLINEKLFF.

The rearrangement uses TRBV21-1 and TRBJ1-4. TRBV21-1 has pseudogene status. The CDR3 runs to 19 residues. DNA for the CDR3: TGTGCCAGCAGCAAAGATTCGACCGGGAGAGGTTCATCGGGTGAAAAACTGTTTTTT. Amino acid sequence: CASSKDSTGRGSSGEKLFF.

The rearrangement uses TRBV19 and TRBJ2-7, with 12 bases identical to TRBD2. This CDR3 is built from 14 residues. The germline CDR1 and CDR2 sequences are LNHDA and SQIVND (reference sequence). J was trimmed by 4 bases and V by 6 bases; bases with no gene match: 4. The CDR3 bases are TGTGCCAGTAGCAAAACTAGCGGGAGGTACGAGCAGTACTTC. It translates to CASSKTSGRYEQYF.

CDR3 in DNA: TGCGCCAGCGGGCTTTCGGACCCCGGGAGGTTCTTC. Its translation: CASGLSDPGRFF. The chain uses TRBV5-1 and TRBJ2-1; D perhaps matches TRBD2 (6 bases). From germline, CDR1 is SGHRS and CDR2 YFSETQ. The V gene lost 7 bases and the J gene lost 15 bases, with 20 bases spanning the gap. This CDR3 has 12 amino acids.

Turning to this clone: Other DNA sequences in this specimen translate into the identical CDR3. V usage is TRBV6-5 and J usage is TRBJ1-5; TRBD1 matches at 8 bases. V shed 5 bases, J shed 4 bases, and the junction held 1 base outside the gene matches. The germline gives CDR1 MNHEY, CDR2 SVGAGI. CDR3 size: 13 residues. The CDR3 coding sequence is TGTGCCAGCAGTCGGACAGGGAATCAGCCCCAGCATTTT. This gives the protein CASSRTGNQPQHF.

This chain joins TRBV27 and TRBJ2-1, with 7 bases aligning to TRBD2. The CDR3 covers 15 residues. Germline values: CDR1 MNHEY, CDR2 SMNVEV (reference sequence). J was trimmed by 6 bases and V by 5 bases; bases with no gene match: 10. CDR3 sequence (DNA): TGTGCCAGCAGTCCGAGGACTAGTACGGGCAATGAGCAGTTCTTC. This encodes CASSPRTSTGNEQFF.

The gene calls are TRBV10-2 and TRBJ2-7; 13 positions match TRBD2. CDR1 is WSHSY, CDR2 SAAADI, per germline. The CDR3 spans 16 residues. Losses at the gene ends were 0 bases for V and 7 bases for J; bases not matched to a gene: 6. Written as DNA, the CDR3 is TGCGCCAGCAGTGAGTCACTAGCGGGAGGGCCATTGGAGCAGTACTTC. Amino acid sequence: CASSESLAGGPLEQYF.

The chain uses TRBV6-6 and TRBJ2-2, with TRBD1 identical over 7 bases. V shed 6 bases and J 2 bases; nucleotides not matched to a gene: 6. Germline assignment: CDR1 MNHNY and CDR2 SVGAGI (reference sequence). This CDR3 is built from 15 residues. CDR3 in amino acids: CASRTGTVNTGELFF. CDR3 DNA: TGTGCCAGCAGGACCGGGACAGTCAACACCGGGGAGCTGTTTTTT.

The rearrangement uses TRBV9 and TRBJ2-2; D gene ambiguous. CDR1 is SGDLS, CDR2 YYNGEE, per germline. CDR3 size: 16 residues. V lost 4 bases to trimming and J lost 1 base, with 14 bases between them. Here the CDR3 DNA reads TGTGCCAGCAGCTCCCTACCGTACTTGAACACCGGGGAGCTGTTTTTT. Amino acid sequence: CASSSLPYLNTGELFF.

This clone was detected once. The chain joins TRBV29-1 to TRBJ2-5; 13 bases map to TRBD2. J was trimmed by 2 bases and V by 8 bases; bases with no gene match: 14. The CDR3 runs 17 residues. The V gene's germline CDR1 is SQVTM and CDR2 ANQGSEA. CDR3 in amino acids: CSTDLGLAGEKQETQYF. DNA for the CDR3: TGCAGCACTGACCTCGGACTAGCGGGGGAGAAACAAGAGACCCAGTACTTC.

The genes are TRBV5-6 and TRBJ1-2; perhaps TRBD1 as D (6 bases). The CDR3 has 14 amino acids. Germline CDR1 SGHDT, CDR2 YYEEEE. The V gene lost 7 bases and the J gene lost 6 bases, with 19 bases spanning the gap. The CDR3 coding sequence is TGTGCCAGCTACTCCAGGCGGGGGGCGGATGGCTACACCTTC. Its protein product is CASYSRRGADGYTF.

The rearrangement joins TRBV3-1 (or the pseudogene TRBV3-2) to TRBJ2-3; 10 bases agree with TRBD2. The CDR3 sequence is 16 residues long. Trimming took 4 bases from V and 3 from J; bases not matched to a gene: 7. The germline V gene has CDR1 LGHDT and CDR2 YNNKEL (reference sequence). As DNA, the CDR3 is TGTGCCAGCAGCCGACCATCGGGACTAGCGACAGATACGCAGTATTTT. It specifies CASSRPSGLATDTQYF.

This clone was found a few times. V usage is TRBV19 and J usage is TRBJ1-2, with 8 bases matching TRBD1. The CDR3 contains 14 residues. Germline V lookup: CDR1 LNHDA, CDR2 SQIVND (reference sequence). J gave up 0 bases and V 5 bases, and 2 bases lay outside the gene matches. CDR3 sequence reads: CASSLQGANYGYTF. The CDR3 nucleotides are TGTGCCAGTAGTTTACAGGGGGCTAACTATGGCTACACCTTC.

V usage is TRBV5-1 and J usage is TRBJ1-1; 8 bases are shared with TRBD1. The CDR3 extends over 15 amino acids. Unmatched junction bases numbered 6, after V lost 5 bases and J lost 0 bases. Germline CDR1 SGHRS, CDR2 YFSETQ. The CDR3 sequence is CASRVGQGMNTEAFF. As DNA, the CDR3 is TGCGCCAGCAGGGTTGGACAGGGCATGAACACTGAAGCTTTCTTT. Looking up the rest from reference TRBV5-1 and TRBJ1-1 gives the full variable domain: KAGVTQTPRYLIKTRGQQVTLSCSPISGHRSVSWYQQTPGQGLQFLFEYFSETQRNKGNFPGRFSGRQFSNSRSEMNVSTLELGDSALYLCASRVGQGMNTEAFFGQGTRLTVV.

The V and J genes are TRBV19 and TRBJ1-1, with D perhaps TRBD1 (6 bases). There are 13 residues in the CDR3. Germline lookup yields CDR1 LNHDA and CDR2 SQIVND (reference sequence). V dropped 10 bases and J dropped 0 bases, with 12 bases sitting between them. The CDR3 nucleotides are TGTGCCACCAGGGGAACATTGAACACTGAAGCTTTCTTT. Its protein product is CATRGTLNTEAFF. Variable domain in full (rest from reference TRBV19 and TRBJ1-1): DGGITQSPKYLFRKEGQNVTLSCEQNLNHDAMYWYRQDPGQGLRLIYYSQIVNDFQKGDIAEGYSVSREKKESFPLTVTSAQKNPTAFYLCATRGTLNTEAFFGQGTRLTVV.

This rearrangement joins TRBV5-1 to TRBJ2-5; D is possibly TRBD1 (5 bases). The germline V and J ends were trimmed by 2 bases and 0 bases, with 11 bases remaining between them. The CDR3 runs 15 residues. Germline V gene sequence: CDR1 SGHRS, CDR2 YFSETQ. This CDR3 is CASSFTDRNQETQYF. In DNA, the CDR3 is TGCGCCAGCAGCTTCACTGACAGAAACCAAGAGACCCAGTACTTC.

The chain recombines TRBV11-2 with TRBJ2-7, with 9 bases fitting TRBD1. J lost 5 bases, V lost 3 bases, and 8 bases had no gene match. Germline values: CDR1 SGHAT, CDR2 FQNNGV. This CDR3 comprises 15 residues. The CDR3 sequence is CASSFAGTGIHEQYF. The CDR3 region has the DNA TGTGCCAGCAGCTTCGCCGGGACAGGGATCCACGAGCAGTACTTC.

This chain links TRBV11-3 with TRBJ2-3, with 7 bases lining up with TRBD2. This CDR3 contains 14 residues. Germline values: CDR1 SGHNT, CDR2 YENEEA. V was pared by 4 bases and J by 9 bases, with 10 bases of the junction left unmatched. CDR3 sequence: CASSSELAPLTQYF. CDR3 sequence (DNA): TGTGCCAGCAGCTCCGAACTAGCGCCATTAACGCAGTATTTT. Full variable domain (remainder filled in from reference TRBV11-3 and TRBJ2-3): EAGVVQSPRYKIIEKKQPVAFWCNPISGHNTLYWYLQNLGQGPELLIRYENEEAVDDSQLPKDRFSAERLKGVDSTLKIQPAELGDSAVYLCASSSELAPLTQYFGPGTRLTVL.

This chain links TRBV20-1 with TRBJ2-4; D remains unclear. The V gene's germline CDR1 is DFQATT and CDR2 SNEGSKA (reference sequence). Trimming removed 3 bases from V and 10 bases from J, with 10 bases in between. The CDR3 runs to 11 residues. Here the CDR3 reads CSASTPSIQYF. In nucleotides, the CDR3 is TGCAGTGCTAGTACTCCCTCAATTCAGTACTTC.

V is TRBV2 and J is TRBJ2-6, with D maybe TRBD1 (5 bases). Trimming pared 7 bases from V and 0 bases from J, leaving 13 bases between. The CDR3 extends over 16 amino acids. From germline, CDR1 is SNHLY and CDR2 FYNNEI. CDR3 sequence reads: CASKVGATSGANVLTF. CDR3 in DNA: TGTGCCAGCAAGGTAGGGGCGACCTCTGGGGCCAACGTCCTGACTTTC.

CDR3 residues: CASSLTSGGPSTDTQYF. The CDR3 DNA sequence: TGTGCCAGCTCACTGACTAGCGGGGGGCCCAGCACAGATACGCAGTATTTT. V is TRBV18 and J is TRBJ2-3; 13 bases fit TRBD2. Germline-derived CDR1 and CDR2 are KGHSH and LQKENI. This CDR3 is built from 17 residues. Trimming took 4 bases from V and 0 from J; bases not matched to a gene: 4.

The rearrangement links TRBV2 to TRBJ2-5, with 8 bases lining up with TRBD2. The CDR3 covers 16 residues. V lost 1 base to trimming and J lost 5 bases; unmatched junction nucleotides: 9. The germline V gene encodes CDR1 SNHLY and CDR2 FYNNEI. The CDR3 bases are TGTGCCAGCAGTGAAGTCGGTAGCGGGATGGGTGAGACCCAGTACTTC. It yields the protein CASSEVGSGMGETQYF.

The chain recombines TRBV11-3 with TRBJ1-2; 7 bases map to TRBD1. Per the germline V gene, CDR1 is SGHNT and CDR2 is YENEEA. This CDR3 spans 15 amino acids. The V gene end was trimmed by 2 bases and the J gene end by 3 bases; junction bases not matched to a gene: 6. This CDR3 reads CASSLSVGGYYGYTF. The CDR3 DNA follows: TGTGCCAGCAGCTTAAGTGTAGGGGGCTACTATGGCTACACCTTC.

The CDR3 protein is CASSLFPGGYGAGELFF. The DNA for the CDR3 is TGTGCCAGCAGTTTATTTCCCGGGGGGTATGGTGCCGGGGAGCTGTTTTTT. The rearrangement links TRBV27 to TRBJ2-2; 7 positions match TRBD2. J gave up 6 bases and V 1 base, and 11 bases lay outside the gene matches. The CDR3 sequence is 17 residues long. The V gene's germline CDR1 is MNHEY and CDR2 SMNVEV (reference sequence).

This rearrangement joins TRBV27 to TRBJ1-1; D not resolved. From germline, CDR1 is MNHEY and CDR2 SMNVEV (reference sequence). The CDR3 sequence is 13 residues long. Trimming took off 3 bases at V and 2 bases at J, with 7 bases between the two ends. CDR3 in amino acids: CASSFARNTEAFF. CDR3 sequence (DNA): TGTGCCAGCAGTTTTGCGCGTAACACTGAAGCTTTCTTT.

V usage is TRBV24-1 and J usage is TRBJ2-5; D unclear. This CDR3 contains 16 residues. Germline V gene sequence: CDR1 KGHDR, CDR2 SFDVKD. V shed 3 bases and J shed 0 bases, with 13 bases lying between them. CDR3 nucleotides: TGTGCCACCAGTGATACGGCGACACGATACCAAGAGACCCAGTACTTC. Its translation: CATSDTATRYQETQYF.

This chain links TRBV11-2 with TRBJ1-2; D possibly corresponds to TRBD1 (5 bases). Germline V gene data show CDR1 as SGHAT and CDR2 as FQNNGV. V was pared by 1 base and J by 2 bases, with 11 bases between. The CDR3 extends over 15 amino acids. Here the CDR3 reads CASSLATGLNYGYTF. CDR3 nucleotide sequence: TGTGCCAGCAGCTTAGCAACAGGATTGAACTATGGCTACACCTTC.

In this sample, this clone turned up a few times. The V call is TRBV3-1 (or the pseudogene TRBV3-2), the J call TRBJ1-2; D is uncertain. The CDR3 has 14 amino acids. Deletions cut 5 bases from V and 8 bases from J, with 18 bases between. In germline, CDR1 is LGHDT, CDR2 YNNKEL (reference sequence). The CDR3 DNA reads TGTGCCAGCAGCACACCCGGACGGGGTGGCGGCTACACCTTC. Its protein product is CASSTPGRGGGYTF.

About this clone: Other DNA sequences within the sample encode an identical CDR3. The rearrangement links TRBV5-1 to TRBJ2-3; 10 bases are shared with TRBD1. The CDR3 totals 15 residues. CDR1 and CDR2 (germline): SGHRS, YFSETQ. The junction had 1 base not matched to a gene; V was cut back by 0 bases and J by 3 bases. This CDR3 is CASSLEDRGTDTQYF. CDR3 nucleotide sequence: TGCGCCAGCAGCTTGGAGGACAGGGGGACAGATACGCAGTATTTT.